Here is one TCR beta chain with its context. Study members were between roughly 18 and 100 years old and lived in 20 to 25 US regions. Donors in Cohort 3 who had recovered were those with two negative PCRs, healthcare professional clearance, or resolution of their symptoms. The CDR3 length is 14 residues. Germline loops: CDR1 SGHVS, CDR2 FQNEAQ. V dropped 6 bases and J dropped 4 bases, with 10 bases sitting between them. This record comes from a study of blood T cell repertoires in COVID-19. Study at large: Samples came from the United States, Italy and Spain, spanning acute and convalescent COVID-19. T cells, B-cell-depleted T cells, or PBMCs supplied cDNA or gDNA.

TCRdb keeps only in-frame clones here, not all; method: immunoSEQ multiplex PCR. The table records 310,000 or so clones, 75% to 95% of them present only once. This TCR was sampled from a woman in her thirties who had recovered from COVID-19. The source material was PBMCs or T cells enriched from blood (not recorded which). The chain recombines TRBV7-8 with TRBJ1-6; tentative D call: TRBD1 (6 bases). The CDR3 is CASRDSQYNSPLHF. Here the CDR3 DNA reads TGTGCCAGCAGGGACAGTCAATATAATTCACCCCTCCACTTT.